The T cell receptor (beta chain) under discussion was sequenced for a study of cytomegalovirus exposure and HLA in healthy donors (dated by TCRdb to about 2017). In terms of the full investigation: An earlier analysis of several hundred of the donors reported 250 to 300 Gb of sequence data and about 120 million unique TCR beta sequences obtained from some 170 million T cells. An early release that covered roughly 600 HLA-typed donors contained approximately 300 gigabases of sequencing data and about 84 million unique TCR sequences. Of the 300 to 500 genotyped donors, over 80% were placed in the genetic ancestry cluster associated with self-reported Caucasian donors. The study was designed to test whether signatures of past pathogen exposure could be identified by cataloging public T cell receptors. The study used immunosequencing to profile the T cell repertoires of about 670 subjects and linked those repertoires to cytomegalovirus serostatus. Along with the 666-subject first cohort, a separate validation cohort of more than 90 different subjects was used. The study combined high-throughput TCR immunosequencing, statistical association of individual TCRs with disease status, and machine learning to predict cytomegalovirus infection status. A later analysis re-analyzed previously published TCR beta repertoires from 600 to 850 donors and added high-resolution HLA genotyping to study TCR occurrence patterns. In the later analysis, no new phenotypic data were used to find candidate immune exposures; instead, reliance was placed on TCR beta sequences and their occurrence across donors. In an earlier analysis of roughly 540 of the donors, high-throughput TCR beta sequencing was used to judge whether each TCR beta V gene segment behaved as functional or pseudogenic. Donor age, sex, ethnicity and CMV serostatus were collected together with the repertoire data. A later genetic analysis took genome-wide SNP genotypes for about three fifths of the 666 donors and used that subset as a discovery cohort. Every discovery cohort repertoire had been produced on one sequencing platform. HLA typing included class I and class II loci at four-digit resolution. Typing coverage varied by locus: roughly 629-640 donors for A, B, C, DRB1 and DQB1; around 560 for DQA1; 600 to 610 for DPA1; roughly 470 for DPB1. Roughly five DR-DQ haplotypes were treated as single units for association and clustering because of strong linkage in the cohort. On average, 235,054 unique TCR beta nucleotide sequences were sequenced per donor among roughly 430 genotyped donors of the cohort, with 15% to 20% of those sequences being non-productive. General study outcomes and caveats: HLA typing was unavailable for some donors at each locus, so association tests used only the typed subset. In the study, around 160 TCR beta chains were listed as associated with cytomegalovirus. Across donors, most TCR sequences were observed very rarely, whereas some public TCRs were present in many individuals. A cluster of highly shared sequence variants was judged likely to be a technical artifact of the sequencing pipeline. Assigning TCR associations to individual alleles was difficult when HLA alleles, especially DR and DQ, strongly co-occurred. Three of the identified cytomegalovirus-associated TCR beta chains were confirmed in vitro to be specific for cytomegalovirus antigens. Broadly in line with IMGT annotations, most TCR beta V segments showed up in productive rearrangements about 87% or about 30% of the time in an earlier analysis of several hundred of the donors. In a later analysis, some 18,000 TCR beta sequences were associated with specific HLA alleles at a false discovery rate of 0.05. For the cohort, immune exposure information was limited to CMV serostatus. A later analysis found that most CMV-associated TCR beta chains appeared HLA-restricted, with HLA associations seemingly driven largely by CMV exposure. Because counts were too low, more than 15 rarely observed V segments, including chromosome 9 orphons, were excluded from the earlier analysis of 587 of the donors. Several of the top co-occurrence clusters appeared to be linked to parvovirus B19, influenza, CMV and Epstein-Barr virus, according to a later analysis. Cytomegalovirus status was reported to be diagnosed by the classifier with high specificity and sensitivity in both the original and validation cohorts. A further reported finding was that TCR beta sequences accurately predicted the HLA-A and HLA-B alleles for most subjects in the first cohort. The cohort was sequenced for TCR beta chains only, and without alpha or paired-chain data the features that could be detected were limited. Correlated functional status among segregating V segments might be attributable to linkage disequilibrium, but an unknown experimental factor could not be ruled out. Compared with the 666-donor mean, donors in an Asian-associated ancestry cluster had fewer N-insertions in productive TCRs, according to a later genetic analysis. The authors suggested that the approach could potentially be generalized to other disease states and immunological phenotypes. A later analysis found that HLA-associated TCR beta chains were more clonally expanded and had lower generation probabilities than equally common non-associated chains. According to a later analysis, TCR association rates differed among HLA loci, with DRB1 alleles showing the most associated TCRs and HLA-C alleles showing the fewest. V-gene and J-gene trimming of TCR beta chains was associated with a missense DCLRE1C variant in a later genetic analysis, and the association was replicated in an independent cohort. Sequencing depth was assumed to be roughly uniform across donors in the presence/absence analyses, though that assumption may not hold.

A note on this clone: Its antigen is not yet known. No base quality values were provided; no much bigger clone lies one nucleotide off.

Library construction relied on the immunoSEQ multiplex PCR assay. The multiplex PCR relied on a mix of 60 forward primers for TCR Vbeta segments and 13 reverse primers for TCR Jbeta segments. Amplification of the CDR3 region of rearranged TCR beta genes was performed with a multiplex PCR assay on genomic DNA. The amplified TCR beta libraries were sequenced on the Illumina HiSeq System as 87-base-pair reads. Per the authors' processing: A later analysis tallied some 79 million unique TCR beta chains across the 666 repertoires, and about 12 million of those chains were shared by two or more donors. To remove PCR and sequencing errors, raw reads were error-corrected and collapsed into unique sequences using a nearest-neighbor algorithm that merged closely related sequences. Alignment of CDR3 sequences to IMGT reference sequences was used to assign V, D and J gene segments. Each retained sequence needed at least a six-nucleotide match to both a V gene segment and a J gene segment. A rearrangement was called productive if the CDR3 had no stop codons and remained in frame with V and J, and every other rearrangement was called non-productive. Following IMGT convention, CDR3 was defined as the stretch from the second conserved V-encoded cysteine up to the conserved J-encoded phenylalanine. The earlier analysis of some 550 of the donors excluded any sequence lacking an unambiguous match to a single V gene segment. An earlier analysis of about 600 of the donors called V segments functional above 56.7% productive rearrangements and segregating when the between-donor standard deviation exceeded 5%. A statistical classification framework was built to diagnose cytomegalovirus status from the catalog of TCR beta chain sequences. V and J gene assignment, in a later analysis, came from comparing TCR nucleotide sequences with IMGT/GENE-DB human TR gene sequences. The TCRdist pipeline was used in a later analysis to assign CDR3 sequences and most-parsimonious VDJ recombination scenarios. In a later analysis, each TCR beta chain was defined by its CDR3 amino acid sequence together with its V-gene family, and reads lacking a unique V-gene family were excluded. To address suspected cross-contamination and a sequencing artifact, a later analysis removed around 590 highly shared, low-generation-probability nucleotide sequences. In a later analysis, a clonal expansion index for each public chain was calculated from normalized within-repertoire ranks of inferred template counts. Generation probabilities in a later analysis came from a VDJ recombination model fitted to out-of-frame rearrangements, and those results were checked against IGoR. In a later analysis, hypergeometric tests were used to score TCR-TCR, TCR-HLA and TCR-CMV co-occurrence, with a repertoire-size bias correction applied to TCR pairs. A later analysis estimated false discovery rates by permuting HLA or CMV assignments 20 times. In a later analysis, co-occurring TCRs were grouped with DBSCAN, and TCRdist sequence similarity was added when clustering was performed within HLA-allele-positive subsets. Repertoires with fewer than 30,000 or more than 120,000 public chains were left out of co-occurrence clustering, as were a handful of repertoires with anomalous nucleotide sharing. TCRdb obtained this table from immuneACCESS and retained in-frame rearrangements with V and J assigned. These tables miss some clones; where compared with another copy, unresolved V genes account for less than half of the shortfall, and the remainder is unexplained. That table furnishes V, J and clone size, whereas the DNA furnished D and trimming. The sample includes 25,000 to 40,000 clones, with around 60% observed a single time. The top ten clonotypes cover roughly 22% of the sample.

The cohort comprised around 700 healthy bone marrow donors. All cohort members were sampled while nominally healthy, although unrecorded immune exposures were likely present. The donor was CMV seropositive and was included in the group of some 290 seropositive cohort members. A peripheral blood sample was provided by each donor, and peripheral blood mononuclear cells were used for TCR beta sequencing. The Qiagen DNeasy Blood Extraction Kit was used to extract genomic DNA from the blood cell samples. The clonotype was recovered from a man aged 45 to 65 in good health and CMV-seropositive. Sample: PBMCs.

The CDR3 protein is CAWSRDWEQFF. The base sequence is TGTGCCTGGAGTAGAGATTGGGAGCAGTTCTTC. The V gene is TRBV30 and the J gene is TRBJ2-1; the D gene assignment is ambiguous. The CDR3 spans 11 residues, from the cysteine through the phenylalanine. CDR3 DNA is the only sequence kept; it has 33 bases, read in frame from the first base. CDR1 is given as GTSNPN and CDR2 as SVGIG, both from the germline V gene (reference sequence). V is shortened by 2 bases, J by 10 bases, and the region joining them spans 9 bases.